This T cell receptor beta chain was identified in a study of CD8 T cells in ankylosing spondylitis. A quantitative 5'-RACE method, one with molecular barcodes, was used to make TCR beta libraries. MiXCR, run by TCRdb on the 5' RACE reads, gives a single entry per CDR3 protein. The sample contains some 37,000 distinct CDR3 sequences, about 11% of which appear only once. Germline V gene lookup returns CDR1 SGHRS and CDR2 YFSETQ. CDR3 length equals 14 residues. V was clipped by 0 bases and J by 2 bases, with 5 bases between them. This clonotype has a count of ten or more. V gene TRBV5-1 combines with J gene TRBJ1-4; D might be TRBD1 (5 bases). Source material: synovial fluid, either unsorted or a sorted T cell fraction (not recorded which). This TCR was recovered from a male donor with ankylosing spondylitis. For the CDR3, the DNA is TGCGCCAGCAGCTTGGCAGGGACTAATGAAAAACTGTTTTTT. Translating gives CASSLAGTNEKLFF.